This TCR beta chain was identified during a study of beta chain features in type 1 diabetes. Regarding the study as a whole: Naive, central memory and Treg TCRB repertoires seemed to resemble each other more closely in patients than they did in healthy donors.

To note about this clone: Its cognate antigen is unknown.

All of the isolated RNA was reverse transcribed, so expressed TCRB transcripts were sequenced. The data were produced by immunoSEQ multiplex PCR, yet TCRdb's version contains in-frame clones alone and is incomplete. The sample gives roughly 140,000 clones, approximately 8.1% of which show up once; 0.65% is in the top ten. With 2 bases removed from V and 3 bases from J, the gap between germline ends came to 10 bases. The CDR3 runs 13 residues. Germline CDR1 and CDR2: GTSNPN and SVGIG (reference sequence). The chain joins TRBV30 to TRBJ1-1, with no clear D. Sequencing was carried out using central memory CD4+ T cells from blood. This TCR was recovered from a man between 18 and 35 years old in good health. CDR3 coding DNA: TGTGCCTGGAGTTTCTTATTCTACACTGAAGCTTTCTTT. Residues: CAWSFLFYTEAFF.